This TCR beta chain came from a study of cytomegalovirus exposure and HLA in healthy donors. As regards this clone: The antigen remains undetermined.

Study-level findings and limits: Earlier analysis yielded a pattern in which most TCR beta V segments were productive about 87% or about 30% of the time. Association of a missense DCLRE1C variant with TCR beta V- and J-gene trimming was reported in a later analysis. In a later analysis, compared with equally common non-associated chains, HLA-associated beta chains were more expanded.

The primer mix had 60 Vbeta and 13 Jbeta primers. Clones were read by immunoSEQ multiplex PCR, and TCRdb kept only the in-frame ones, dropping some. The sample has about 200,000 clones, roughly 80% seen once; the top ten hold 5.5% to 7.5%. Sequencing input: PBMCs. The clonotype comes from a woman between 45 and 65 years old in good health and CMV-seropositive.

The CDR3 region is CASSDRGPPDTQYF. The CDR3 nucleotides are TGTGCCAGCAGTGACCGAGGGCCTCCAGATACGCAGTATTTT. The rearrangement links TRBV6-1 to TRBJ2-3; maybe TRBD2 (5 bases). This CDR3 comprises 14 residues. Germline-derived CDR1 and CDR2 are MNHNS and SASEGT. V lost 3 bases and J 4 bases, leaving 11 bases between the germline ends.